A selection of T cell receptor beta chains follows, all from one sample in a study of human T cells and chemical hapten exposure. TCRdb independently ran MiXCR on the RACE reads; one entry per CDR3 protein. This table has about 270,000 distinct CDR3 sequences, approximately 7.5% appearing once. Sequenced here: whole blood, sampled in connection with sensitization to the hapten diphenylcyclopropenone (DPC). These receptors all come from a man younger than 30 with alopecia areata. Some clones in this sample may be carry-over from other donors' samples. CDR3s include the opening cysteine and the closing phenylalanine or tryptophan. A D gene is named only where the DNA matches it firmly. Clone sizes are given selectively: once, few, many, or a class where the clone is expanded.

size: many; J: TRBJ1-6; D: .; V: TRBV20-1; CDR3: CSARDLSSYNSPLHF; DNA: TGCAGTGCTAGAGATCTTAGCTCCTATAATTCACCCCTCCACTTT
size: few; J: TRBJ1-1; D: .; V: TRBV4-3; CDR3: CASSQDGGPASSEAFF; DNA: TGCGCCAGCAGCCAAGACGGGGGCCCCGCCTCTTCTGAAGCTTTCTTT
size: many; J: TRBJ1-6; D: TRBD1; V: TRBV20-1; CDR3: CSASGTGNSPLHF; DNA: TGCAGTGCGAGCGGGACAGGGAATTCACCCCTCCACTTT
size: few; J: TRBJ2-7; D: .; V: TRBV20-1; CDR3: CSAADRGLSYEQYF; DNA: TGCAGTGCCGCTGACCGGGGGTTAAGCTACGAGCAGTACTTC
size: few; J: TRBJ2-2; D: .; V: TRBV4-1; CDR3: CASSHLGKNTGELFF; DNA: TGCGCCAGCAGCCATTTAGGGAAGAACACCGGGGAGCTGTTTTTT
size: .; J: TRBJ2-3; D: TRBD2; V: TRBV6-1; CDR3: CASSPEEASGGRDTQYF; DNA: TGTGCCAGCAGTCCGGAAGAGGCTAGCGGGGGGCGGGATACGCAGTATTTT
size: many; J: TRBJ1-1; D: TRBD1; V: TRBV5-5; CDR3: CASSLRTGSMNTEAFF; DNA: TGTGCCAGCAGCTTACGGACAGGCTCTATGAACACTGAAGCTTTCTTT
size: few; J: TRBJ2-2; D: TRBD2; V: TRBV15; CDR3: CATSRVTSGNTGELFF; DNA: TGTGCCACCAGCAGAGTGACTAGCGGGAACACCGGGGAGCTGTTTTTT
size: .; J: TRBJ1-1; D: TRBD1; V: TRBV20-1; CDR3: CSARDLEGGRRAEAFF; DNA: TGCAGTGCTAGAGATCTGGAAGGGGGCAGGAGGGCTGAAGCTTTCTTT
size: .; J: TRBJ1-2; D: .; V: TRBV7-2; CDR3: CASSSAEIYGYTF; DNA: TGTGCCAGCAGCTCAGCTGAGATCTATGGCTACACCTTC
size: many; J: TRBJ1-1; D: TRBD1; V: TRBV5-1; CDR3: CASSLAPQGAIGDTEAFF; DNA: TGCGCCAGCAGCTTGGCCCCACAGGGGGCTATCGGGGACACTGAAGCTTTCTTT
size: many; J: TRBJ1-2; D: .; V: TRBV7-9; CDR3: CASSGNRDDYGYTF; DNA: TGTGCCAGCAGCGGTAACAGGGACGACTATGGCTACACCTTC
size: few; J: TRBJ1-1; D: .; V: TRBV20-1; CDR3: CSAIYGPNTEAFF; DNA: TGCAGTGCTATATACGGCCCGAACACTGAAGCTTTCTTT
size: many; J: TRBJ1-5; D: .; V: TRBV7-2; CDR3: CASSRSQGSNQPQHF; DNA: TGTGCCAGCAGCCGGTCGCAGGGGAGCAATCAGCCCCAGCATTTT
size: .; J: TRBJ1-5; D: .; V: TRBV27; CDR3: CASSLVSGNQPQHF; DNA: TGTGCCAGCAGCCTTGTCTCGGGCAATCAGCCCCAGCATTTT
size: many; J: TRBJ2-2; D: TRBD2; V: TRBV6-2/TRBV6-3; CDR3: CASLDRLSGENTGELFF; DNA: TGTGCCAGCTTGGACCGTCTTAGCGGGGAGAACACCGGGGAGCTGTTTTTT
size: many; J: TRBJ2-5; D: .; V: TRBV7-8; CDR3: CASSRTPQETQYF; DNA: TGTGCCAGCAGCCGGACTCCTCAAGAGACCCAGTACTTC
size: .; J: TRBJ2-4; D: .; V: TRBV6-6; CDR3: CASSSPLAKNIQYF; DNA: TGTGCCAGCAGTTCCCCGCTAGCCAAAAACATTCAGTACTTC
size: .; J: TRBJ1-1; D: .; V: TRBV20-1; CDR3: CSASWRLENTEAFF; DNA: TGCAGTGCTAGTTGGCGGCTGGAGAACACTGAAGCTTTCTTT
size: few; J: TRBJ1-1; D: .; V: TRBV11-1; CDR3: CASSLGYGGAFF; DNA: TGTGCCAGCAGCTTAGGCTACGGGGGAGCTTTCTTT
size: many; J: TRBJ2-1; D: TRBD1; V: TRBV18; CDR3: CASSPGQDSYNEQFF; DNA: TGTGCCAGCTCACCGGGACAGGACTCCTACAATGAGCAGTTCTTC
size: .; J: TRBJ2-2; D: .; V: TRBV14; CDR3: CASSQDFSGNTGELFF; DNA: TGTGCCAGCAGCCAAGATTTCTCGGGGAACACCGGGGAGCTGTTTTTT
size: many; J: TRBJ1-1; D: TRBD1; V: TRBV7-2; CDR3: CASSPWTGSEAFF; DNA: TGTGCCAGCAGCCCGTGGACAGGGAGTGAAGCTTTCTTT
size: few; J: TRBJ2-5; D: TRBD1; V: TRBV5-1; CDR3: CASSWLTGLETQYF; DNA: TGCGCCAGCAGCTGGCTGACAGGGCTGGAGACCCAGTACTTC
size: many; J: TRBJ1-6; D: TRBD1; V: TRBV3-1; CDR3: CASSQEGGTGRSPLHF; DNA: TGTGCCAGCAGCCAAGAAGGAGGGACAGGGAGGTCACCCCTCCACTTT
size: many; J: TRBJ1-5; D: .; V: TRBV25-1; CDR3: CASSESRAAGGNQPQHF; DNA: TGTGCCAGCAGTGAAAGTCGGGCAGCGGGGGGAAATCAGCCCCAGCATTTT
size: .; J: TRBJ1-6; D: TRBD1; V: TRBV4-2; CDR3: CASSQLIRDRANNSPLHF; DNA: TGTGCCAGCAGCCAGCTTATCCGGGACAGGGCTAATAATTCACCCCTCCACTTT
size: .; J: TRBJ2-7; D: .; V: TRBV7-9; CDR3: CASSLDLGLYEQYF; DNA: TGTGCCAGCAGCTTAGATTTAGGTCTCTACGAGCAGTACTTC
size: .; J: TRBJ2-5; D: TRBD1; V: TRBV20-1; CDR3: CSASMTGEETQYF; DNA: TGCAGTGCGTCAATGACAGGGGAAGAGACCCAGTACTTC
size: few; J: TRBJ1-6; D: TRBD1; V: TRBV4-1; CDR3: CASSQIPGQGTYSYNSPLHF; DNA: TGCGCCAGCAGCCAAATACCGGGACAGGGAACATACTCCTATAATTCACCCCTCCACTTT
size: .; J: TRBJ2-5; D: TRBD2; V: TRBV10-3; CDR3: CAISEIAGGTLGTQYF; DNA: TGTGCCATCAGTGAAATAGCGGGGGGTACCCTCGGGACCCAGTACTTC
size: many; J: TRBJ1-2; D: .; V: TRBV20-1; CDR3: CSAEPATYTF; DNA: TGCAGTGCGGAGCCTGCTACCTACACCTTC
size: many; J: TRBJ2-1; D: TRBD2; V: TRBV20-1; CDR3: CSARDRMGTTTTHDEQFF; DNA: TGCAGTGCTAGAGATAGGATGGGGACTACTACAACTCACGATGAGCAGTTCTTC
size: many; J: TRBJ1-1; D: .; V: TRBV21-1; CDR3: CASSRDRTPTEAFF; DNA: TGTGCCAGCAGCCGGGACAGGACCCCCACTGAAGCTTTCTTT
size: many; J: TRBJ1-1; D: TRBD1; V: TRBV12-3/TRBV12-4; CDR3: CASSYATGGTEAFF; DNA: TGTGCCAGCAGCTATGCGACAGGGGGCACTGAAGCTTTCTTT
size: few; J: TRBJ2-2; D: .; V: TRBV10-3; CDR3: CAISESRVNTGELFF; DNA: TGTGCCATCAGTGAGTCGAGGGTGAACACCGGGGAGCTGTTTTTT
size: .; J: TRBJ1-2; D: .; V: TRBV9; CDR3: CASSSRQTNNYGYTF; DNA: TGTGCCAGCAGCTCCCGACAGACAAATAACTATGGCTACACCTTC
size: many; J: TRBJ1-2; D: .; V: TRBV4-3; CDR3: CASSQDLAAEGYTF; DNA: TGCGCCAGCAGCCAAGATCTTGCGGCAGAGGGCTACACCTTC
size: few; J: TRBJ1-1; D: TRBD1; V: TRBV9; CDR3: CASSVEQGATEAFF; DNA: TGTGCCAGCAGCGTAGAACAGGGGGCAACTGAAGCTTTCTTT
size: .; J: TRBJ2-7; D: TRBD1; V: TRBV9; CDR3: CASSPMDRGVYEQYF; DNA: TGTGCCAGCAGCCCAATGGACAGGGGGGTCTACGAGCAGTACTTC
size: many; J: TRBJ1-4; D: .; V: TRBV7-8; CDR3: CASSQGRATNEKLFF; DNA: TGTGCCAGCAGCCAAGGACGGGCTACTAATGAAAAACTGTTTTTT
size: .; J: TRBJ1-2; D: .; V: TRBV10-1; CDR3: CASSNRTMPYGYTF; DNA: TGCGCCAGCAGTAATCGGACAATGCCTTATGGCTACACCTTC
size: .; J: TRBJ1-3; D: .; V: TRBV4-1; CDR3: CASSHGPLVRRSGNTIYF; DNA: TGCGCCAGCAGCCACGGACCCCTAGTCCGCCGCTCTGGAAACACCATATATTTT
size: few; J: TRBJ1-1; D: TRBD1; V: TRBV12-3/TRBV12-4; CDR3: CASRLNRGYEAFF; DNA: TGTGCCAGCAGGCTCAACAGGGGGTATGAAGCTTTCTTT
size: few; J: TRBJ2-6; D: .; V: TRBV4-3; CDR3: CASSQSNSGANVLTF; DNA: TGCGCCAGCAGCCAATCAAACTCTGGGGCCAACGTCCTGACTTTC
size: .; J: TRBJ2-3; D: .; V: TRBV12-5; CDR3: CASGNPVDTQYF; DNA: TGTGCTAGTGGTAACCCTGTGGATACGCAGTATTTT
size: few; J: TRBJ1-5; D: .; V: TRBV6-5; CDR3: CASTLKRDYSNQPQHF; DNA: TGTGCCAGCACCCTAAAGAGAGATTATAGCAATCAGCCCCAGCATTTT